This T cell receptor (beta chain) was recorded in a study of neurological immune-mediated disorders. 5'RACE generated cDNA with 10-nucleotide random UMIs. MiXCR was run by TCRdb on the 5' RACE reads, yielding one entry per CDR3 protein. The data contain about 92,000 distinct CDR3 sequences, around 3.5% of them singletons. The CDR3 contains 13 residues. The germline gives CDR1 SQVTM, CDR2 ANQGSEA. V was cut by 4 bases and J by 2 bases, with 12 bases left in between. General study findings and limits: None of the CDR3 amino acid sequences found in expanded clones was shared across subjects. This suggests that the TCR-beta repertoires were private in all groups.

2 million unsorted PBMCs were stored in RNAlater at -80 °C before RNA extraction. This clonotype appeared many times. Its antigen is not known. The source is a woman in her forties or fifties with multiple sclerosis. The specimen was PBMCs. The chain is built from TRBV29-1 and TRBJ2-7; no clear D gene. The CDR3 region has the DNA TGCAGCGTTGTTTGGGCCGGTACCTACGAGCAGTACTTC. It yields the protein CSVVWAGTYEQYF.